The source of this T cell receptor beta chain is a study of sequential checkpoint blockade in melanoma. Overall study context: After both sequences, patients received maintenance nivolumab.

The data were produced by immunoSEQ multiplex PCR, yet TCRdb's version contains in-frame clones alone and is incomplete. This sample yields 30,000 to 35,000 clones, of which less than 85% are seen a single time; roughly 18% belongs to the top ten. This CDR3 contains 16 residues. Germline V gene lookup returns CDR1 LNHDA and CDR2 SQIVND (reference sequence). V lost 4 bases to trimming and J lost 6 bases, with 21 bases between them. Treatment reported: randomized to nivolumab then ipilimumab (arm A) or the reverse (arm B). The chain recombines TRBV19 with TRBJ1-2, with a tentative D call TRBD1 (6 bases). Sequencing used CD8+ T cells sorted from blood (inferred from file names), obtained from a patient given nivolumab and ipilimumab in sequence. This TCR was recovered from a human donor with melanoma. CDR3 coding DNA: TGTGCCAGTAGTAGGCGTTCACAGGGTACCATGCATGGCTACACCTTC. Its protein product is CASSRRSQGTMHGYTF.